This T cell receptor beta chain was sequenced for a study of cytomegalovirus exposure and HLA in healthy donors. In the study overall: From donors who were HLA-typed, an early data release held 65 million to 85 million unique TCRs.

This CDR3 is built from 14 residues. Germline CDR1 MGHDK, CDR2 SYGVNS. In the PCR, 60 Vbeta and 13 Jbeta primers were used. Original handling: Approximately 11 million of some 80 million unique TCR beta chains were shared, per a later count. Repertoires were generated with immunoSEQ multiplex PCR, while TCRdb's copy carries only in-frame clones and drops some. Clone size and V and J calls were adopted from that table, with D and trimming inferred from the DNA. The sample has 150,000 to 200,000 clones; around 87% are singletons. The sequencing sample was made of PBMCs. This sequence was found in a young woman in good health and CMV-seronegative. The chain links TRBV25-1 to TRBJ2-5; maybe TRBD2 (5 bases). The J call may be faulty, since TRBJ2-7 better matches the DNA end. The CDR3 region is CASSGGDGPYEQYF. Written as DNA, the CDR3 is TGTGCCAGCAGTGGGGGAGACGGGCCCTACGAGCAGTACTTC.